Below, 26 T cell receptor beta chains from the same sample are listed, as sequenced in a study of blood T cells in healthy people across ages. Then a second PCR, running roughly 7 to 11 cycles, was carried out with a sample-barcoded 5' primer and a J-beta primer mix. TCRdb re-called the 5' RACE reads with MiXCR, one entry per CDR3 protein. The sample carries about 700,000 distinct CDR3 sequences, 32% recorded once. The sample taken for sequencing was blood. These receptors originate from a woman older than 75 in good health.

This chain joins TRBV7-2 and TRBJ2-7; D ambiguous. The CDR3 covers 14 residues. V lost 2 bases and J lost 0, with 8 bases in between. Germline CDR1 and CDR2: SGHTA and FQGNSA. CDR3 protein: CASSLQQTSYEQYF. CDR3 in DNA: TGTGCCAGCAGCTTACAGCAGACCTCCTACGAGCAGTACTTC.

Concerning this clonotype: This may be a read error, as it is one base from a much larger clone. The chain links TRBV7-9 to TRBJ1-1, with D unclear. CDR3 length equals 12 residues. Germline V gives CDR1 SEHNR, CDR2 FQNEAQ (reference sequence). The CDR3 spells CASSYTNTGAFF. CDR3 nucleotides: TGTGCCAGCAGCTACACGAACACTGGAGCTTTCTTT. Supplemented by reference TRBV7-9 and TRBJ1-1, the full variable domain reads DTGVSQNPRHKITKRGQNVTFRCDPISEHNRLYWYRQTLGQGPEFLTYFQNEAQLEKSRLLSDRFSAERPKGSFSTLEIQRTEQGDSAMYLCASSYTNTGAFFGQGTRLTVV.

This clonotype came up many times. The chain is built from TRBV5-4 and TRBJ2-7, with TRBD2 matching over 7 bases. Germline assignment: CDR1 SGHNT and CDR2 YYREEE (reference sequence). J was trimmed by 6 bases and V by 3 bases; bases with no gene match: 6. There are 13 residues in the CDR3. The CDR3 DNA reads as TGTGCCAGCAGCTACCCATCGGGAGGCGAGCAGTACTTC. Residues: CASSYPSGGEQYF. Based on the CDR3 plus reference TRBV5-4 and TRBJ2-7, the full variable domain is ETGVTQSPTHLIKTRGQQVTLRCSSQSGHNTVSWYQQALGQGPQFIFQYYREEENGRGNFPPRFSGLQFPNYSSELNVNALELDDSALYLCASSYPSGGEQYFGPGTRLTVT.

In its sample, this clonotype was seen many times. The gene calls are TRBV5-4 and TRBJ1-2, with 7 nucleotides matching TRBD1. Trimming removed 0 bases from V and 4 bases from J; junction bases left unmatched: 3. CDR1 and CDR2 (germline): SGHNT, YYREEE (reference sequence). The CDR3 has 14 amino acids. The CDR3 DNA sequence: TGTGCCAGCAGCTTGGAGGGGGCAGCCTATGGCTACACCTTC. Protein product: CASSLEGAAYGYTF.

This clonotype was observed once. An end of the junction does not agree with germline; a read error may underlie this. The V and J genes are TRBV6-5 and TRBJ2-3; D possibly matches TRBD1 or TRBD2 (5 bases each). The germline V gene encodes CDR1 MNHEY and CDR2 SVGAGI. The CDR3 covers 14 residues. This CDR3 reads CASSYRRGTNTQYF. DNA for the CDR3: TGTGCCAGCAGTTACCGACGGGGCACAAATACGCAGTATTTT.

CDR3: CASSLAGTGGIFNEQFF. The CDR3 bases are TGTGCCAGCAGCTTAGCGGGGACAGGGGGAATTTTCAATGAGCAGTTCTTC. This sequence joins TRBV7-9 and TRBJ2-1; 11 positions match TRBD1. The V gene end was trimmed by 0 bases and the J gene end by 6 bases; junction bases not matched to a gene: 7. The CDR3 runs 17 residues. Per the germline V gene, CDR1 is SEHNR and CDR2 is FQNEAQ (reference sequence).

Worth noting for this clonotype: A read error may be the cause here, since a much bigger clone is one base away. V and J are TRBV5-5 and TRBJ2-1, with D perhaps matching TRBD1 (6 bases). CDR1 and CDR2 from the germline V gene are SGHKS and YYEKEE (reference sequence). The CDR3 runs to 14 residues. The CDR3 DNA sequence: TGTGCCAGCAGCTTGAGACAGGCTGGCCATGAGCAGCTCTTC. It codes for CASSLRQAGHEQLF. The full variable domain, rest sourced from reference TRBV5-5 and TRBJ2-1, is DAGVTQSPTHLIKTRGQQVTLRCSPISGHKSVSWYQQVLGQGPQFIFQYYEKEERGRGNFPDRFSARQFPNYSSELNVNALLLGDSALYLCASSLRQAGHEQLFGPGTRLTVL.

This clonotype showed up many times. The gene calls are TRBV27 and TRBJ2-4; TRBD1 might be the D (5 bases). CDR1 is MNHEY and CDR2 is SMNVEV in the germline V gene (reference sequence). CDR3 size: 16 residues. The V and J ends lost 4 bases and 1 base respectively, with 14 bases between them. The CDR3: CASSSYDSTAKNIQYF. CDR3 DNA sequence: TGTGCCAGCAGTTCCTATGACAGTACCGCCAAAAACATTCAGTACTTC.

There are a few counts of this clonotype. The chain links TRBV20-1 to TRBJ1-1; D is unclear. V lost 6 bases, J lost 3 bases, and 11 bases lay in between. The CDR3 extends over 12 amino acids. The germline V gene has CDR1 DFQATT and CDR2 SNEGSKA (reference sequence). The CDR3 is CSAAFRDTEAFF. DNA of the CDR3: TGCAGTGCCGCATTCCGGGACACTGAAGCTTTCTTT.

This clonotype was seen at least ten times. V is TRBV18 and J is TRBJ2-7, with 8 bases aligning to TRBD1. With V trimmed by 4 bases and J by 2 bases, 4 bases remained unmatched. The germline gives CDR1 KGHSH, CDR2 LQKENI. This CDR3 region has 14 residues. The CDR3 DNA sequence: TGTGCCAGCTCACGATGGACAGGGACCTACGAGCAGTACTTC. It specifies CASSRWTGTYEQYF.

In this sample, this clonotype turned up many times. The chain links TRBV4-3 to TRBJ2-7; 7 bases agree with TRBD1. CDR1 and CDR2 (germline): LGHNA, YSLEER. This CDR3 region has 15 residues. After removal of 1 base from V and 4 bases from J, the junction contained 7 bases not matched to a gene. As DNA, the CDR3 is TGCGCCAGCAGCCAAGGTTGGACAGGTCGATACGAGCAGTACTTC. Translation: CASSQGWTGRYEQYF.

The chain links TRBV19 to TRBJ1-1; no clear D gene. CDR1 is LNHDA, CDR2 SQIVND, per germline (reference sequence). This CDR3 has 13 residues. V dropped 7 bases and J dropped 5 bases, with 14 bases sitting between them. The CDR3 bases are TGTGCCAGTACTCTAACTGGGGTGACTGAAGCTTTCTTT. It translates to CASTLTGVTEAFF. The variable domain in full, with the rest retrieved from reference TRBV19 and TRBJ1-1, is DGGITQSPKYLFRKEGQNVTLSCEQNLNHDAMYWYRQDPGQGLRLIYYSQIVNDFQKGDIAEGYSVSREKKESFPLTVTSAQKNPTAFYLCASTLTGVTEAFFGQGTRLTVV.

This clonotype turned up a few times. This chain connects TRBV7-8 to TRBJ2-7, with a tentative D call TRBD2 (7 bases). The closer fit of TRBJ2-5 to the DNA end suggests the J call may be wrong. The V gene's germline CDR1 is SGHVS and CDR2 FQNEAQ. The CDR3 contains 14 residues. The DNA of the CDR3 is TGTGCCAGCAGCTTAGGGGGGGGCCCCGAGACCCAGTACTTC. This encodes CASSLGGGPETQYF.

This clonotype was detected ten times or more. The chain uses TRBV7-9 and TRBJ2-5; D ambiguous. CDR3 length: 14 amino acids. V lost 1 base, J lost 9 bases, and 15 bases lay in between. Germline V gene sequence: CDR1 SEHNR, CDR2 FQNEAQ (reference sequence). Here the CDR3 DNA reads TGTGCCAGCAGCTTAGATGACGTCCTAAGGGCCCAGTACTTC. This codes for CASSLDDVLRAQYF.

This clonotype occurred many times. In DNA, the CDR3 is TGTGCCAGCAGCGTAGTTAGCGGGGGGCCACAAGAGACCCAGTACTTC. Its translation: CASSVVSGGPQETQYF. This chain joins TRBV9 and TRBJ2-5, with 10 bases that match TRBD2. CDR3 size: 16 residues. Germline V lookup: CDR1 SGDLS, CDR2 YYNGEE. V lost 0 bases to trimming and J lost 2 bases; unmatched junction nucleotides: 4.

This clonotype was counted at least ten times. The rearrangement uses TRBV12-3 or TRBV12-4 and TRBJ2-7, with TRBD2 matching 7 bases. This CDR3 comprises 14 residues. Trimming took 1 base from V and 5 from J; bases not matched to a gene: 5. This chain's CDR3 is CASSLVAGVNEQYF. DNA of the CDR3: TGTGCCAGCAGTTTAGTGGCGGGGGTGAACGAGCAGTACTTC.

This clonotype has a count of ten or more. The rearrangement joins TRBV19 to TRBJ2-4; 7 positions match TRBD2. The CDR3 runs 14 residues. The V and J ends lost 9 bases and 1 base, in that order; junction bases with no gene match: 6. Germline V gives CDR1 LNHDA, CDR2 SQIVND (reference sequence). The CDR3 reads CARSSGAAKNIQYF. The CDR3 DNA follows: TGTGCCAGGAGCAGCGGGGCTGCCAAAAACATTCAGTACTTC.

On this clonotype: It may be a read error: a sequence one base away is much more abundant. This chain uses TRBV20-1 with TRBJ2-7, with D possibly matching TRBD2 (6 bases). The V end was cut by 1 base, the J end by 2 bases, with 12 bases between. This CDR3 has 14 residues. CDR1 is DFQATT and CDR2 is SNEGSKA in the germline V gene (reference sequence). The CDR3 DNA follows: TGCAGTGCTAGAGGGAACGGGGGAGCCTACGAGCAGTACTTC. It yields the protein CSARGNGGAYEQYF.

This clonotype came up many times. The CDR3 loop reads CASRVGVGGNEQFF. The CDR3 bases are TGTGCCAGCAGGGTAGGGGTCGGGGGAAATGAGCAGTTCTTC. The chain is built from TRBV12-3 or TRBV12-4 and TRBJ2-1; tentatively, D is TRBD2 (6 bases). V was trimmed by 6 bases and J by 7 bases, leaving 16 bases between them. This CDR3 spans 14 amino acids.

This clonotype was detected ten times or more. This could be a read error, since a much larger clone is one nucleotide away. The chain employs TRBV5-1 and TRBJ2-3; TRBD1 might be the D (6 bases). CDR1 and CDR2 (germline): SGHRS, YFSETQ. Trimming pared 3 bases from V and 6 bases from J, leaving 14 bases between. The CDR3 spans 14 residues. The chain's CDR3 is CASSWAGAADTQYF. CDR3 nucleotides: TGCGCCAGCAGCTGGGCAGGGGCAGCTGATACGCAGTATTTT. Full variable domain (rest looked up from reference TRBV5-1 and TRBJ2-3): KAGVTQTPRYLIKTRGQQVTLSCSPISGHRSVSWYQQTPGQGLQFLFEYFSETQRNKGNFPGRFSGRQFSNSRSEMNVSTLELGDSALYLCASSWAGAADTQYFGPGTRLTVL.

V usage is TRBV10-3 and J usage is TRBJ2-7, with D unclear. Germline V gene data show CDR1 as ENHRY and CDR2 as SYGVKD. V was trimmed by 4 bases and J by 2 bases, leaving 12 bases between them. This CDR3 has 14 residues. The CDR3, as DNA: TGTGCCATCAGTGCCTATAAGATCACCTACGAGCAGTACTTC. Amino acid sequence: CAISAYKITYEQYF.

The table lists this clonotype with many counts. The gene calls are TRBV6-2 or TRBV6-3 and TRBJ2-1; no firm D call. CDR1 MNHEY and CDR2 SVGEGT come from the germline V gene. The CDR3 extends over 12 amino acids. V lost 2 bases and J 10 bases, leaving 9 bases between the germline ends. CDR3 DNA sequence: TGTGCCAGCAGTTACCCTTTGACGGAGCAGTTCTTC. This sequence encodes CASSYPLTEQFF.

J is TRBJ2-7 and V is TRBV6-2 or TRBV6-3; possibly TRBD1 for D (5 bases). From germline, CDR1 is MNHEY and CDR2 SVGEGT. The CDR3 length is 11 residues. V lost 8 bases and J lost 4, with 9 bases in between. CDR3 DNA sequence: TGTGCCAGCGGACAAACTTACGAGCAGTACTTC. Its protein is CASGQTYEQYF.

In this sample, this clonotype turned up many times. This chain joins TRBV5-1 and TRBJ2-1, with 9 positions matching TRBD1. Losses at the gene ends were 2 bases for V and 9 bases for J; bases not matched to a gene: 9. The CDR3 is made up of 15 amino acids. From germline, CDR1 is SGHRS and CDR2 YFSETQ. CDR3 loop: CASSLGTGTLGEQFF. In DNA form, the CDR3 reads TGCGCCAGCAGCTTAGGGACAGGGACTTTAGGTGAGCAGTTCTTC. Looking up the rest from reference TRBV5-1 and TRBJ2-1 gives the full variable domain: KAGVTQTPRYLIKTRGQQVTLSCSPISGHRSVSWYQQTPGQGLQFLFEYFSETQRNKGNFPGRFSGRQFSNSRSEMNVSTLELGDSALYLCASSLGTGTLGEQFFGPGTRLTVL.

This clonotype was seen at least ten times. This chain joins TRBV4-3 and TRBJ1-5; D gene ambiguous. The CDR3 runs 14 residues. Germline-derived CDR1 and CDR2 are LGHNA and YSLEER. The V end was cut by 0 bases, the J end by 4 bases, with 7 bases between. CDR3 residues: CASSQELWNQPQHF. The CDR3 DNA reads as TGCGCCAGCAGCCAAGAACTTTGGAATCAGCCCCAGCATTTT.

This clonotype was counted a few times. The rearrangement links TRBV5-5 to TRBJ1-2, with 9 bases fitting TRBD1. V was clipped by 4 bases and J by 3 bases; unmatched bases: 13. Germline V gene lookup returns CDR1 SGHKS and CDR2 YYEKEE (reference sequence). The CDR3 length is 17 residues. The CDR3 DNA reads TGTGCCAGCAGCCCGGGGACAGGGACCCGGGATCACTATGGCTACACCTTC. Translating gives CASSPGTGTRDHYGYTF.